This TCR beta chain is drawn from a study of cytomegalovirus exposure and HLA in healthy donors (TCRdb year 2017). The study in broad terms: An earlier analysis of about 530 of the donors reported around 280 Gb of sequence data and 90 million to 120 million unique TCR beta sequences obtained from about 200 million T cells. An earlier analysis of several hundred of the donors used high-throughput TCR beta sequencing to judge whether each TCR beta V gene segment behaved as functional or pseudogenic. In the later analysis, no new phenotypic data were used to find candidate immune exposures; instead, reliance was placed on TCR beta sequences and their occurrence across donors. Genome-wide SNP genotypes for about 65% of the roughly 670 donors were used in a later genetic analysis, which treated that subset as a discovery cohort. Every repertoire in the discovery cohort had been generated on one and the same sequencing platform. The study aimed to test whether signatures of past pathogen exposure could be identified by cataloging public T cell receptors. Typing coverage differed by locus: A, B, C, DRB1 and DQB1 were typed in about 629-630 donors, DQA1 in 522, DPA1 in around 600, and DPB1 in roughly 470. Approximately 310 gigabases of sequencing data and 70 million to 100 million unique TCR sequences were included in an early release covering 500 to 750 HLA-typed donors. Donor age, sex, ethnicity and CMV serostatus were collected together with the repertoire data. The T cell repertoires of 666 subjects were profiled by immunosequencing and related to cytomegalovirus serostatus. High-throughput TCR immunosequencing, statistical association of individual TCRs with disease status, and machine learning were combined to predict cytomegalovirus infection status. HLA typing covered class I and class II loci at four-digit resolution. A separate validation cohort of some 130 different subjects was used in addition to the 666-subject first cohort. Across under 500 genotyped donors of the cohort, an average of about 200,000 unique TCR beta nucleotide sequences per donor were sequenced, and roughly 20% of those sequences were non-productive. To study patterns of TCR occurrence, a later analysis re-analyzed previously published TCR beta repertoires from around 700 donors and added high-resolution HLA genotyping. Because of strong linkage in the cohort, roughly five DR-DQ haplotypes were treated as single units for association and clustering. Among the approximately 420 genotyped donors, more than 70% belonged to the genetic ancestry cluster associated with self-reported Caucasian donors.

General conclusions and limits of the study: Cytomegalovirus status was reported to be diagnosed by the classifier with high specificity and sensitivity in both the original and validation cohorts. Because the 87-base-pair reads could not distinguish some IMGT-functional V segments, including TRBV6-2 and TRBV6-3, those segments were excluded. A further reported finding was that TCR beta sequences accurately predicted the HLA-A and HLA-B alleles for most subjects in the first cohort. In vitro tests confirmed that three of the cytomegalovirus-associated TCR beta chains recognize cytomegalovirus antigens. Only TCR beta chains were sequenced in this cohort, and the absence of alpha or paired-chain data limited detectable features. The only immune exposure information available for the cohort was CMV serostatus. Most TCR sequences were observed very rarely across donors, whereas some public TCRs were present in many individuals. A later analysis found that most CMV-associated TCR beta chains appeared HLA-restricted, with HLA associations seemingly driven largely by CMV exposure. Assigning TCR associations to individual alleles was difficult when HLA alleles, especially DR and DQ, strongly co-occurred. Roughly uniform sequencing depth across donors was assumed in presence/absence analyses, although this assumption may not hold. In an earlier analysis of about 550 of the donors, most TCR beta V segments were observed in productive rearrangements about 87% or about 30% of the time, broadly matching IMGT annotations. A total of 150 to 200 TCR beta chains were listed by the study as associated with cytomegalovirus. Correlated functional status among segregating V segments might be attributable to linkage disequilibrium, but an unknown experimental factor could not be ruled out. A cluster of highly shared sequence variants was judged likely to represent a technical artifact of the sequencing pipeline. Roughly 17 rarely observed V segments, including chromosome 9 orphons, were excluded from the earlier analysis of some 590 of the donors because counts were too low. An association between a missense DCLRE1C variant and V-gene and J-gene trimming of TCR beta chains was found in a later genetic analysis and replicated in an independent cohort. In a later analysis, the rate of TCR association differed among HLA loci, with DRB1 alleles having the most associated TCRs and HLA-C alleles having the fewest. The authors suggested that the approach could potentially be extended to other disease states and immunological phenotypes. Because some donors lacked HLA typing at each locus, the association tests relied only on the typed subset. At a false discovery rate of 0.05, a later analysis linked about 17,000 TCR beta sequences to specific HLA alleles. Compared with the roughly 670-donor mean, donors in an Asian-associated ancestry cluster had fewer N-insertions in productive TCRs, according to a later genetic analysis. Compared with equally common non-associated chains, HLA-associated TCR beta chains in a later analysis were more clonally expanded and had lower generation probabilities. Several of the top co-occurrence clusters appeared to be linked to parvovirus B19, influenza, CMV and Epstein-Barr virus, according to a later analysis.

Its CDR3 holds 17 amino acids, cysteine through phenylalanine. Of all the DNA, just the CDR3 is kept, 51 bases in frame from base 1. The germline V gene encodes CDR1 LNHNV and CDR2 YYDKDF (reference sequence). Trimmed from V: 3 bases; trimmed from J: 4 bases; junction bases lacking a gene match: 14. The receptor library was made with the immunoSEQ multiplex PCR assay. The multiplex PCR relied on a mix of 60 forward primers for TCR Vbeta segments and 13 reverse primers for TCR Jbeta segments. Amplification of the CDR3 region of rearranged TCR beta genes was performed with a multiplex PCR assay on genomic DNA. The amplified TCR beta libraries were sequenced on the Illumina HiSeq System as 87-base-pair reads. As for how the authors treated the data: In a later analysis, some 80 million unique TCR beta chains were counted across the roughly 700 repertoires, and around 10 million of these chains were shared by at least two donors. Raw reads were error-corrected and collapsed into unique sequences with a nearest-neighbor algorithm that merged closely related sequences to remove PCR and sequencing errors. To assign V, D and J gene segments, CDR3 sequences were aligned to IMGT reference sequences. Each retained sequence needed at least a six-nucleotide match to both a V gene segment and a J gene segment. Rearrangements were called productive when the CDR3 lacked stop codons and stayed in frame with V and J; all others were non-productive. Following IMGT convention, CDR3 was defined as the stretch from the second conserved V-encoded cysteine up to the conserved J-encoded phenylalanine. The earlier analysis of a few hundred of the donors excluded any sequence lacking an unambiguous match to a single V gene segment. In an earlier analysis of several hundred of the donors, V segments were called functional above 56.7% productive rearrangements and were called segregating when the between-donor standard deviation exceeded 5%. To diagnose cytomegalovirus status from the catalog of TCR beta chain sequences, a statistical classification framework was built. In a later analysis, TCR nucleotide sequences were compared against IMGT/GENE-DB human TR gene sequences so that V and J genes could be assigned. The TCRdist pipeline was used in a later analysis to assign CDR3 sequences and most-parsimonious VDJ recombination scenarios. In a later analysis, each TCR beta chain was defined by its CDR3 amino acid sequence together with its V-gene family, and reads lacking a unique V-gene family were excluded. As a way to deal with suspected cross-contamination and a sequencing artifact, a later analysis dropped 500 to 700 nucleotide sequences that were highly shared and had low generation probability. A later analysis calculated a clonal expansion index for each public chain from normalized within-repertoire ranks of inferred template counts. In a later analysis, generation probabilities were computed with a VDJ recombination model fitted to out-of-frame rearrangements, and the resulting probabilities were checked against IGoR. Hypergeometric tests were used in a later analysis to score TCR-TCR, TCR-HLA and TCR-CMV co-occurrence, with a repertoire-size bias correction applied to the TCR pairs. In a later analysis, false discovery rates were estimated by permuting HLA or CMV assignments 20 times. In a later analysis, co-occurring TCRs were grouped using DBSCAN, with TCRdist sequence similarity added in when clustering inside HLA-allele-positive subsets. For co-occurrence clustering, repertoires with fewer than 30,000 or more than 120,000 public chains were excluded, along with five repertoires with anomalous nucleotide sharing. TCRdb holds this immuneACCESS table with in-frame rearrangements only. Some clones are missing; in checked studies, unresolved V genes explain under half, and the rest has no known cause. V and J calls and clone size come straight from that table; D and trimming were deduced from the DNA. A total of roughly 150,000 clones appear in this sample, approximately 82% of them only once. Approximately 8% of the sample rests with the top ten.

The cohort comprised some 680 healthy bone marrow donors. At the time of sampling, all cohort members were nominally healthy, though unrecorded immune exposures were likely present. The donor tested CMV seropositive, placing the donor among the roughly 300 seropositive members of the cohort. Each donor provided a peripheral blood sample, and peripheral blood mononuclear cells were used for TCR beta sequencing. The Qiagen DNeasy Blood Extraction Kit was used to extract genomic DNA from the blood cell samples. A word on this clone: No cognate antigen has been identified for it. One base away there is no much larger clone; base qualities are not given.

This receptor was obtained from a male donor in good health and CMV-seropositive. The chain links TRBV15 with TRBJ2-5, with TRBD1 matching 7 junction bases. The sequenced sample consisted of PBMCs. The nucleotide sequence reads TGTGCCACCAGCAGTGGGACCCGGGGACAGATTTTAGAGACCCAGTACTTC. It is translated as CATSSGTRGQILETQYF.